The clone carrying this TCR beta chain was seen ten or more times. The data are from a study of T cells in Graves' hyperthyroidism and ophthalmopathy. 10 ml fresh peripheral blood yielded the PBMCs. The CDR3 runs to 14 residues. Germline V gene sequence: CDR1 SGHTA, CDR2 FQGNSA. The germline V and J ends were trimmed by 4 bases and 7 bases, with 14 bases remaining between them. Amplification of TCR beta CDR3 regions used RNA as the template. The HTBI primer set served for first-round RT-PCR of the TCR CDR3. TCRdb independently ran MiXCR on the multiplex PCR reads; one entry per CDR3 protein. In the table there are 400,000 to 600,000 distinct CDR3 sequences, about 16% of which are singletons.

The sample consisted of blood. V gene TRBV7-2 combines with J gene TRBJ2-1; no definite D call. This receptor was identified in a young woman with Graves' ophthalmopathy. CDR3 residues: CASSSTSNTNEQFF. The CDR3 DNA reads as TGTGCCAGCAGCTCTACCTCGAACACAAATGAGCAGTTCTTC.